This TCR beta chain stems from a study of cytomegalovirus exposure and HLA in healthy donors. The PCR employed 60 Vbeta primers together with 13 Jbeta primers. Produced via immunoSEQ multiplex PCR; TCRdb's table is partial and in-frame only. The profile shows approximately 100,000 clones, around three quarters of them singletons. The CDR3 contains 14 residues. From germline, CDR1 is SSHAT and CDR2 FNYEAQ (reference sequence). Trimming stripped 7 bases from V and 8 bases from J, with 17 bases between. Turning to this clone: Its matching antigen is unknown.

Study-wide results and caveats: Several of the most significant clusters appeared linked to common viral pathogens, based on a later analysis. Cytomegalovirus association was listed for around 170 TCR beta chains.

Sequenced: PBMCs. The chain joins TRBV7-7 to TRBJ2-2; perhaps TRBD1 as D (5 bases). The clonotype was recovered from a human donor in good health. DNA for the CDR3: TGTGCCAGCACACCTTCTCCTGGGGCGGGGGAGCTGTTTTTT. Encoded protein: CASTPSPGAGELFF.